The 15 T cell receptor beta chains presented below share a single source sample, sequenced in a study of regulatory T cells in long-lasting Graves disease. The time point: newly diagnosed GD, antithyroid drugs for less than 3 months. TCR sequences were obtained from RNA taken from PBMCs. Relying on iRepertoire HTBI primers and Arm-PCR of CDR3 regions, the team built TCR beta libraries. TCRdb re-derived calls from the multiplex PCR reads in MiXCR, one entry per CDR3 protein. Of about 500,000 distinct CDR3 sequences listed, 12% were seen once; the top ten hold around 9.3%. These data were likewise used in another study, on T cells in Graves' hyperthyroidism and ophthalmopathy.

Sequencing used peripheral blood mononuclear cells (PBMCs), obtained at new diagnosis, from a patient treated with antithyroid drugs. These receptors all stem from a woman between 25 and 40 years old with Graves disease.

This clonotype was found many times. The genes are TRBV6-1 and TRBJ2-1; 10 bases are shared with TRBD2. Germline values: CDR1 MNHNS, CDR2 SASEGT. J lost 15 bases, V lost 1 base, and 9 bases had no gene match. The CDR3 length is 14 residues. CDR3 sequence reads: CASSEGAGGDSLFF. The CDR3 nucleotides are TGTGCCAGCAGTGAAGGAGCGGGAGGGGATTCTTTGTTCTTC.

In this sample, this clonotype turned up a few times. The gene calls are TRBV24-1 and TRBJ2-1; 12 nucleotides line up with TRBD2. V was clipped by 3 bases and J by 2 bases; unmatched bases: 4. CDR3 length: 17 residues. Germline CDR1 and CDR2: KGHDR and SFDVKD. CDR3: CATSDGLAGGAYNEQFF. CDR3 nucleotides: TGTGCCACCAGTGATGGGCTAGCGGGAGGGGCCTACAATGAGCAGTTCTTC.

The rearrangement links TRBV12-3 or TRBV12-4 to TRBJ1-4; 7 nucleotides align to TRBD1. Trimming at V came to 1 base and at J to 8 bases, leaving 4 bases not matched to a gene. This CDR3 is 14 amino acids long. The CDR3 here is CASSLVRGLEKLFF. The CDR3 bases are TGTGCCAGCAGTTTAGTGAGGGGGCTCGAAAAACTGTTTTTT.

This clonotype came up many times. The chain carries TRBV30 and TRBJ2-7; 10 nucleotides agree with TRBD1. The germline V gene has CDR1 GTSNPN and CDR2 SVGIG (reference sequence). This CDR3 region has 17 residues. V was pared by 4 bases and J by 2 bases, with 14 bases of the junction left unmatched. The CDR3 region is CAWITKKGTGDPYEQYF. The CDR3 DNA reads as TGTGCCTGGATCACCAAAAAGGGGACAGGGGACCCCTACGAGCAGTACTTC.

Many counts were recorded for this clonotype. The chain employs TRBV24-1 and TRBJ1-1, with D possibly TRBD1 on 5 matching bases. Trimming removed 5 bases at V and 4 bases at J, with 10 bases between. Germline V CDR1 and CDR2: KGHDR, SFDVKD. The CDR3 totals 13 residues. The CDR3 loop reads CATSAGPGTEAFF. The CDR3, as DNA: TGTGCCACCAGTGCAGGGCCGGGCACTGAAGCTTTCTTT.

CDR3 in DNA: TGTGCCAGCAGCTTAACGTTGGGTTGGAATGAAAAACTGTTTTTT. Translated: CASSLTLGWNEKLFF. The gene calls are TRBV7-3 and TRBJ1-4; D not certain. The CDR3 extends over 15 amino acids. The V end was cut by 0 bases, the J end by 5 bases, with 10 bases between. Germline lookup yields CDR1 SGHTA and CDR2 FQGTGA.

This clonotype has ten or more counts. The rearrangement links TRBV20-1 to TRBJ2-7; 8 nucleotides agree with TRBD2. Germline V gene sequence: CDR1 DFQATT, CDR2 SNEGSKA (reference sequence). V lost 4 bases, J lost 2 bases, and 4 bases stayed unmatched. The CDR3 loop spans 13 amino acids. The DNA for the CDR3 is TGCAGTGCTAAACCGGGACTAGCCTACGAGCAGTACTTC. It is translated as CSAKPGLAYEQYF.

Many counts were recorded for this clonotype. DNA of the CDR3: TGTGCCAGCGCAGGGACAGGGCTTCCCCTCCACTTT. Protein product: CASAGTGLPLHF. The chain joins TRBV2 to TRBJ1-6; 9 bases fit TRBD1. The J segment lost 13 bases and the V segment lost 8 bases, leaving 6 bases of the junction unmatched. The germline V gene encodes CDR1 SNHLY and CDR2 FYNNEI. The CDR3 runs 12 residues.

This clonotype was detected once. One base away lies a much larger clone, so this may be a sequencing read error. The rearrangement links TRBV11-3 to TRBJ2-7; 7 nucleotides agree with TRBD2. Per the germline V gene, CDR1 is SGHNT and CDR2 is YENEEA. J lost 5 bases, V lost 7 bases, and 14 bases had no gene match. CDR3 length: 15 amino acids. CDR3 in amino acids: CASTFNPGGFHEQYF. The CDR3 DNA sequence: TGTGCCAGCACCTTTAATCCCGGGGGGTTCCACGAGCAGTACTTC.

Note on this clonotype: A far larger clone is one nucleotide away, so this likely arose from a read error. CDR3 coding DNA: TGTGCCAGCACCGCGGGACAGGGGAACACTGAAGCTTTCTTT. This sequence encodes CASTAGQGNTEAFF. The gene calls are TRBV12-3 or TRBV12-4 and TRBJ1-1, with 9 bases fitting TRBD1. CDR3 size: 14 residues. Trimming at V came to 7 bases and at J to 1 base, leaving 4 bases not matched to a gene.

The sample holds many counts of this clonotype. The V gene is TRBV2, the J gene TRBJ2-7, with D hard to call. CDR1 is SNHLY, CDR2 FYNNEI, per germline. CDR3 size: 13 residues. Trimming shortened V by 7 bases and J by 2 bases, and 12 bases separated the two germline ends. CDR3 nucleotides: TGTGCCAGCAATGACCAGTATCCCTACGAGCAGTACTTC. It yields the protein CASNDQYPYEQYF.

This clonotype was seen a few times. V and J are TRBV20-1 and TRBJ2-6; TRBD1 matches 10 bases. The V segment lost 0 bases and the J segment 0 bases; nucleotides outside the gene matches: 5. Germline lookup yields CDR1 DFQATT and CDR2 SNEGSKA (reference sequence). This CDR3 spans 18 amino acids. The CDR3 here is CSARDWDRGDSGANVLTF. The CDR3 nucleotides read TGCAGTGCTAGAGATTGGGACAGGGGAGACTCTGGGGCCAACGTCCTGACTTTC.

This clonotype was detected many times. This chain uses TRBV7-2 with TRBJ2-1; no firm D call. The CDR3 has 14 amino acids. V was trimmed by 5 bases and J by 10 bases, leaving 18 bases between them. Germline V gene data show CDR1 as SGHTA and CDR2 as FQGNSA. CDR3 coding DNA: TGTGCCAGCAGCCCGCGGTTTAGGAGTGGAGAGCAGTTCTTC. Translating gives CASSPRFRSGEQFF.

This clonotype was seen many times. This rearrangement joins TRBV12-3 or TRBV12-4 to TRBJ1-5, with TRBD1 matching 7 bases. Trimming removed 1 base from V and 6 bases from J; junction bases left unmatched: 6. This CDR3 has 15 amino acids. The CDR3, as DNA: TGTGCCAGCAGTTTAGGACAGGGATTCGGTCAGCCCCAGCATTTT. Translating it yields CASSLGQGFGQPQHF.

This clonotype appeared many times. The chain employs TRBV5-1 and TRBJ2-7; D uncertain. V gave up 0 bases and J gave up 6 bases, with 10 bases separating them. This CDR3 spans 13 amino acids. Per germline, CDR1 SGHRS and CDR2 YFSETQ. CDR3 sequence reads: CASSLESSSEQYF. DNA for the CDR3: TGCGCCAGCAGCTTGGAGTCAAGTAGCGAGCAGTACTTC.